Listed below are T cell receptor beta chains from one sample, sequenced in a study of graft-versus-host responses after intestinal transplantation. Libraries were prepared by immunoSEQ multiplex PCR; TCRdb keeps only in-frame clonotypes and omits some of them. The sample carries tens of thousands of clones, roughly 89% recorded once. These receptors have no known antigen. The sequences come from unstimulated CD4+ T cells sorted from spleen or lymph node cells, collected before intestinal transplant. The receptors originated from a human donor who received an intestinal transplant. Both conserved end residues are part of each CDR3. D genes are given only for firm matches. Where a row states a size, it is once, few, many or the class of an expanded clone; other rows omit it.

abundance,j_gene,v_gene,d_gene,CDR3nt,CDR3aa
NA,TRBJ1-1,TRBV29-1,TRBD1,TGCAGCGTTGAAGAAGGGACAGGGATAGAGTCGAACACTGAAGCTTTCTTT,CSVEEGTGIESNTEAFF
NA,TRBJ1-1,TRBV4-3,NA,TGCGCCAGCAGCCAAGGTACGGTCACTGAAGCTTTCTTT,CASSQGTVTEAFF
NA,TRBJ2-7,TRBV6-6,NA,TGTGCCAGCAGTTACGGCAGGTACTCCTACGAGCAGTACTTC,CASSYGRYSYEQYF
NA,TRBJ2-5,TRBV29-1,NA,TGCAGCGTTTACGGCGGGCCCGAGACCCAGTACTTC,CSVYGGPETQYF
NA,TRBJ2-1,TRBV9,TRBD2,TGTGCCAGCAGCTTTACGACTAGCGGGGGGAGAGATGAGCAGTTCTTC,CASSFTTSGGRDEQFF
NA,TRBJ1-2,TRBV10-1,NA,TGCGCCAGCAGTGTTCGACTGGGGGGTGGCTACACCTTC,CASSVRLGGGYTF
NA,TRBJ2-6,TRBV6-1,TRBD2,TGTGCCAGCAGTGAAGCAGGTTGGGGGGGGGTAACCGGGGCCAACGTCCTGACTTTC,CASSEAGWGGVTGANVLTF
NA,TRBJ2-2,TRBV19,NA,TGTGCCAGTAGCCCGTCCCGAGTGTCCGGGGAGCTGTTTTTT,CASSPSRVSGELFF
NA,TRBJ1-1,TRBV19,NA,TGTGCCAGTAGTATCCCGCGGGCGAACACTGAAGCTTTCTTT,CASSIPRANTEAFF
NA,TRBJ1-2,TRBV11-3,NA,TGTGCCAGCAGCTTCCGAACAGAAGACTATGGCTACACCTTC,CASSFRTEDYGYTF
NA,TRBJ2-3,TRBV7-9,NA,TGTGCCAGCACCCTCCAGGGCACAGATACGCAGTATTTT,CASTLQGTDTQYF
NA,TRBJ1-1,TRBV19,NA,TGTGCCAGTAGTATACAAATGAACACTGAAGCTTTCTTT,CASSIQMNTEAFF
NA,TRBJ1-4,TRBV23-1,NA,TGCGCCAGCAGTCAATCGGGTGGGGCGGACAGTAACGGAAAACTGTTTTTT,CASSQSGGADSNGKLFF
NA,TRBJ2-5,TRBV7-2,TRBD2,TGTGCCAGCAGCCCTCAGACTAGCGGGGCAGAGACCCAGTACTTC,CASSPQTSGAETQYF
NA,TRBJ1-2,TRBV6-6,TRBD1,TGTGCCAGCAGTTACCAGGGACAGGGCGCTGGCTACACCTTC,CASSYQGQGAGYTF
NA,TRBJ2-7,TRBV6-5,NA,TGTGCCAGCAGTACTCGACAGGGAGGTTACGAGCAGTACTTC,CASSTRQGGYEQYF
NA,TRBJ1-1,TRBV6-6,TRBD1,TGTGCCAGCAACATGGACAGGGACACTGAAGCTTTCTTT,CASNMDRDTEAFF
few,TRBJ1-4,TRBV2,NA,TGTGCCAGCAGGACAGAGTACGAAAAACTGTTTTTT,CASRTEYEKLFF
once,TRBJ1-2,TRBV9,NA,TGTGCCAGCAGCGTAGGAGATAGAGATGGCTACACCTTC,CASSVGDRDGYTF
once,TRBJ2-7,TRBV11-3,TRBD2,TGTGCCAGCAGCTACGGACTAGCAAGCGAGCAGTACTTC,CASSYGLASEQYF
NA,TRBJ2-7,TRBV19,NA,TGTGCCAGTAGTACGGACACTGTCTCCTACGAGCAGTACTTC,CASSTDTVSYEQYF
NA,TRBJ2-1,TRBV18,NA,TGTGCCAGCTCACCCATCGGGACTTCAACATTTCGGTTCTTC,CASSPIGTSTFRFF
NA,TRBJ2-1,TRBV6-4,NA,TGTGCCGGGCCCGGGGGTGGCGAGCAGTTCTTC,CAGPGGGEQFF
NA,TRBJ1-1,TRBV7-6,NA,TGTGCCAGCAGCTTAGTCGGGGGGGAAACTGAAGCTTTCTTT,CASSLVGGETEAFF
NA,TRBJ2-1,TRBV2,NA,TGTGCCAGCAGCGAGTACAATGAGCAGTTCTTC,CASSEYNEQFF
once,TRBJ2-7,TRBV11-2,NA,TGTGCCAGCAGCTTAGTCCGGGGTACGGTTGGTGAGCAGTACTTC,CASSLVRGTVGEQYF
few,TRBJ2-1,TRBV19,NA,TGTGCCAGTAGGGCCCCGGGAATACAATTAGGGCAGTTCTTC,CASRAPGIQLGQFF
NA,TRBJ2-7,TRBV6-6,TRBD2,TGTGCCAGCAGTTACCAGCGGGGGGCTACCTACGAGCAGTACTTC,CASSYQRGATYEQYF
once,TRBJ1-1,TRBV5-6,NA,TGTGCCAGCAGCTTGGTGGGGGCGCGACTTGTAGGTGAAGCTTTCTTT,CASSLVGARLVGEAFF
NA,TRBJ2-7,TRBV18,NA,TGTGCCAGCTCGCCTTCGCAGGGCTCCTACGAGCAGTACTTC,CASSPSQGSYEQYF
NA,TRBJ1-2,TRBV7-9,NA,TGTGCCAGCAGCTACCGAGGGGGAGGGTCAGCTAGAGGGTTGGATGGCTACACCTTC,CASSYRGGGSARGLDGYTF
few,TRBJ2-7,TRBV10-3,TRBD1,TGTGCCATCAGTCGACTCCGGGACAGGGGAGACGAGCAGTACTTC,CAISRLRDRGDEQYF
NA,TRBJ1-2,TRBV7-2,TRBD1,TGTGCCAGCAGCTGGGACAGGGCCAACTATGGCTACACCTTC,CASSWDRANYGYTF
NA,TRBJ2-3,TRBV7-2,TRBD2,TGTGCCAGCAGCTTCGGGCGGGGGGGCCGTAGCACAGATACGCAGTATTTT,CASSFGRGGRSTDTQYF
NA,TRBJ2-7,TRBV25-1,NA,TGTGCCAGCAGTGAGTCAGGGGTGGGACGGTACGAGCAGTACTTC,CASSESGVGRYEQYF
few,TRBJ2-3,TRBV6-5,TRBD1,TGTGCCAGCCACAGGGGATCTACGCAGTATTTT,CASHRGSTQYF
NA,TRBJ1-2,TRBV5-4,NA,TGTGCCAGCAGCCCATCAACCGGGACACTAGGGGACTATGGCTACACCTTC,CASSPSTGTLGDYGYTF
once,TRBJ2-1,TRBV19,TRBD2,TGTGCCAGTAGTGTGACTAGCGGCAATGAGCAGTTCTTC,CASSVTSGNEQFF